What follows are 20 T cell receptor beta chains derived from one specimen sequenced in a study of cytomegalovirus exposure and HLA in healthy donors. This PCR relied on a set of 60 Vbeta primers and 13 Jbeta primers. Assay: immunoSEQ multiplex PCR; the TCRdb copy retains only in-frame clones and omits some. Among 150,000 to 200,000 clones listed, approximately 79% were seen once. Source material: PBMCs. Every receptor here comes from a man aged 50 or older in good health and CMV-seropositive.

CDR3 in amino acids: CASSLARANVLTF. For the CDR3, the DNA is TGTGCCAGCAGCTTAGCCAGGGCCAACGTCCTGACTTTC. This chain joins TRBV7-9 and TRBJ2-6; D is uncertain. The CDR3 extends over 13 amino acids. Germline-derived CDR1 and CDR2 are SEHNR and FQNEAQ (reference sequence). V was clipped by 0 bases and J by 5 bases, with 2 bases between them.

The chain is built from TRBV9 and TRBJ1-1; D gene uncertain. CDR1 SGDLS and CDR2 YYNGEE come from the germline V gene. The CDR3 runs to 13 residues. Trimming left V 2 bases short and J 1 base short, with 6 bases between. The CDR3 DNA is TGTGCCAGCAGCGTCAGTGGGAACACTGAAGCTTTCTTT. Encoded protein: CASSVSGNTEAFF.

CDR3 residues: CASKTSGPSYEQYF. CDR3 DNA: TGTGCCAGCAAGACTAGCGGCCCCTCCTACGAGCAGTACTTC. This rearrangement joins TRBV2 to TRBJ2-7; TRBD2 agrees at 9 bases. CDR1 and CDR2 (germline): SNHLY, FYNNEI. CDR3 length: 14 residues. The ends lost 7 bases at V and 0 bases at J; junction bases unmatched: 4.

This clone occurred a few times. The chain is built from TRBV19 and TRBJ2-3, with D tentatively TRBD1 (6 bases). The length of the CDR3 is 15 residues. The ends were cut back, 8 bases at V and 1 base at J, with 16 bases in the middle. The V gene's germline CDR1 is LNHDA and CDR2 SQIVND (reference sequence). The CDR3 DNA sequence: TGTGCCAGTTCAGATCGGAACAGGGGCACAGATACGCAGTATTTT. The encoded protein is CASSDRNRGTDTQYF.

This sequence joins TRBV28 and TRBJ2-7; TRBD2 might be the D (6 bases). Germline lookup yields CDR1 MDHEN and CDR2 SYDVKM. V lost 4 bases, J lost 4 bases, and 14 bases lay in between. This CDR3 contains 14 residues. The CDR3 region has the DNA TGTGCCAGCAGTTCATCGGGACTCAGATACGAGCAGTACGTC. This gives the protein CASSSSGLRYEQYV.

This clone was seen only a few times. The chain carries TRBV6-5 and TRBJ2-3; 8 bases match TRBD2. This CDR3 comprises 13 residues. J was trimmed by 5 bases and V by 5 bases; bases with no gene match: 3. CDR1 and CDR2 (germline): MNHEY, SVGAGI. The CDR3 sequence: CASSNGGGDTQYF. In DNA, the CDR3 is TGTGCCAGCAGTAACGGGGGGGGAGATACGCAGTATTTT.

This clone has just a few counts. This rearrangement joins TRBV4-3 to TRBJ1-4, with D possibly matching TRBD1 (6 bases). The CDR3 extends over 15 amino acids. Deletions cut 0 bases from V and 8 bases from J, with 13 bases between. CDR1 and CDR2 from the germline V gene are LGHNA and YSLEER. The CDR3 region is CASSQDSGEREKLFF. The CDR3 nucleotides read TGCGCCAGCAGCCAAGATTCAGGGGAGCGCGAAAAACTGTTTTTT.

V usage is TRBV5-6 and J usage is TRBJ1-2; D perhaps matches TRBD1 (5 bases). The CDR3 is made up of 12 amino acids. Germline loops: CDR1 SGHDT, CDR2 YYEEEE. Trimming left V 4 bases short and J 5 bases short, with 9 bases between. The DNA for the CDR3 is TGTGCCAGCAGCGGGGGGTTATATGGCTACACCTTC. It translates to CASSGGLYGYTF.

The chain has TRBV4-2 and TRBJ2-7; 8 bases match TRBD2. CDR3 size: 18 residues. CDR1 and CDR2 (germline): LGHNA, YNFKEQ. The junction had 14 bases not matched to a gene; V was cut back by 0 bases and J by 4 bases. CDR3 sequence reads: CASSQDREVWASGYEQYV. The CDR3, as DNA: TGTGCCAGCAGCCAAGATCGCGAGGTCTGGGCTAGCGGGTACGAGCAGTACGTC.

The chain uses TRBV28 and TRBJ2-1, with D possibly being TRBD1 (5 bases). Germline CDR1 reads MDHEN; CDR2 reads SYDVKM. CDR3 length: 13 amino acids. With 5 bases removed from V and 6 bases from J, the gap between germline ends came to 11 bases. CDR3 in DNA: TGTGCCAGCAGTCATTATGACAGCAATGAGCAGTTCTTC. Translating gives CASSHYDSNEQFF.

This rearrangement joins TRBV7-9 to TRBJ1-5, with D hard to call. The CDR3 runs 14 residues. Germline assignment: CDR1 SEHNR and CDR2 FQNEAQ (reference sequence). The V end was cut by 0 bases, the J end by 5 bases, with 8 bases between. Written as DNA, the CDR3 is TGTGCCAGCAGCTTAGCGGGGAGCGATCAGCCCCAGCATTTT. As protein: CASSLAGSDQPQHF.

The rearrangement uses TRBV4-1 and TRBJ2-7; 11 nucleotides line up with TRBD2. Germline V gene sequence: CDR1 MGHRA, CDR2 YSYEKL. The CDR3 sequence is 16 residues long. V trimming: 3 bases; J trimming: 3 bases; junction bases outside the gene matches: 7. The DNA for the CDR3 is TGCGCCAGCAGCCACCCGACTAGCGGGGTTTACTACGAGCAGTACTTC. Residues: CASSHPTSGVYYEQYF.

J is TRBJ2-3 and V is TRBV25-1, with D unclear. Trimming removed 6 bases at V and 5 bases at J, with 6 bases between. The CDR3 runs 11 residues. The V gene's germline CDR1 is MGHDK and CDR2 SYGVNS. CDR3 coding DNA: TGTGCCAGCAGCCGGGTAGATACGCAGTATTTT. It translates to CASSRVDTQYF.

The rearrangement uses TRBV7-3 and TRBJ2-3; 8 nucleotides line up with TRBD1. The V segment lost 1 base and the J segment 3 bases; nucleotides outside the gene matches: 3. This CDR3 contains 15 residues. Germline loops: CDR1 SGHTA, CDR2 FQGTGA. Written as DNA, the CDR3 is TGTGCCAGCAGCTTAAGACAGGGGCGGACAGATACGCAGTATTTT. Residues: CASSLRQGRTDTQYF.

The CDR3 nucleotides read TGTGCCAGCAGCTCACAGGGCTATGGCTACACCTTC. The encoded protein is CASSSQGYGYTF. The rearrangement uses TRBV7-3 and TRBJ1-2; the D gene is possibly TRBD1 (6 bases). Germline V gene data show CDR1 as SGHTA and CDR2 as FQGTGA. V dropped 4 bases and J dropped 4 bases, with 7 bases sitting between them. CDR3 length: 12 amino acids.

V and J are TRBV2 and TRBJ2-7, with 12 nucleotides matching TRBD2. Germline V gene lookup returns CDR1 SNHLY and CDR2 FYNNEI. The V and J ends lost 5 bases and 3 bases, in that order; junction bases with no gene match: 8. This CDR3 has 16 residues. In DNA, the CDR3 is TGTGCCAGCAGTAAGAAACTAGCGGGGGGCCTCTACGAGCAGTACTTC. As protein: CASSKKLAGGLYEQYF.

This sequence joins TRBV11-2 and TRBJ2-1; 8 nucleotides match TRBD2. Germline assignment: CDR1 SGHAT and CDR2 FQNNGV. V was pared by 5 bases and J by 10 bases, with 10 bases of the junction left unmatched. There are 14 residues in the CDR3. The CDR3 is CASSPLRGGREQFF. In nucleotides, the CDR3 is TGTGCCAGCAGCCCCCTCCGGGGGGGGCGGGAGCAGTTCTTC.

The chain couples TRBV5-6 to TRBJ2-5; the match to TRBD1 covers 8 bases. This CDR3 has 14 residues. The germline V gene has CDR1 SGHDT and CDR2 YYEEEE. Losses at the gene ends were 2 bases for V and 4 bases for J; bases not matched to a gene: 4. CDR3 loop: CASSFGQGGETQYF. The CDR3 bases are TGTGCCAGCAGCTTTGGACAGGGTGGAGAGACCCAGTACTTC.

The V call is TRBV14, the J call TRBJ2-2; 10 bases line up with TRBD2. There are 20 residues in the CDR3. The V gene's germline CDR1 is SGHDN and CDR2 FVKESK. J was trimmed by 3 bases and V by 2 bases; bases with no gene match: 15. The CDR3 loop reads CASSQTSGATFWRYTGELFF. CDR3 bases: TGTGCCAGCAGCCAAACTAGCGGGGCAACATTCTGGCGGTACACCGGGGAGCTGTTTTTT.

V and J are TRBV7-9 and TRBJ2-7; 7 positions match TRBD1. This CDR3 contains 14 residues. Germline CDR1 and CDR2: SEHNR and FQNEAQ (reference sequence). Trimming cost V 4 bases and J 4 bases; bases outside gene matches: 7. The CDR3 protein is CASSWAGTAYEQYV. CDR3 coding DNA: TGTGCCAGCAGCTGGGCCGGGACAGCTTACGAGCAGTACGTC.